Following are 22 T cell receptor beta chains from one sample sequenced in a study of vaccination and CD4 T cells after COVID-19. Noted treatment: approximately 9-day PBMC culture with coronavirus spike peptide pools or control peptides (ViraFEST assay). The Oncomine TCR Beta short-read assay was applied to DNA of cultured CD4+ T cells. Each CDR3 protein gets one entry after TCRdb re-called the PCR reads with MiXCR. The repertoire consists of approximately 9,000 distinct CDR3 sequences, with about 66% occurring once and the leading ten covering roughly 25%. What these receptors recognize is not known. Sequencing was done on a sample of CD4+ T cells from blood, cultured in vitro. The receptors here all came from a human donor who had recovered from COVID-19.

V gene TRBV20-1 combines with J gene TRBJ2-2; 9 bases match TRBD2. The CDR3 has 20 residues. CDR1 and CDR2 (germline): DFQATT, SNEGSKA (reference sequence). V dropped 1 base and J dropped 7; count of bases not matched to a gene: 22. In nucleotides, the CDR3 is TGCAGTGCTAGAGTCCCCGGCACTCGCGGCGGGGGGGGACTCAGCGGGGAGCTGTTTTTT. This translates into CSARVPGTRGGGGLSGELFF.

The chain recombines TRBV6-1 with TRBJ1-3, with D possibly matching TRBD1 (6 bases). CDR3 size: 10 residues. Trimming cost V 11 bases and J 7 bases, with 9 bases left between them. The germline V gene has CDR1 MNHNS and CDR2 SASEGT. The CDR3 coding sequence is TGTGCCGCGAGGGGGAACACCATATATTTT. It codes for CAARGNTIYF.

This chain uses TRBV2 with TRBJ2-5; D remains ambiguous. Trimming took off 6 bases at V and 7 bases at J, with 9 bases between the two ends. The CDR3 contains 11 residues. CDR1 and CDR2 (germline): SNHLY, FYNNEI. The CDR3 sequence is CASSGPGTQYF. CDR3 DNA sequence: TGTGCCAGCAGCGGCCCAGGGACCCAGTACTTC.

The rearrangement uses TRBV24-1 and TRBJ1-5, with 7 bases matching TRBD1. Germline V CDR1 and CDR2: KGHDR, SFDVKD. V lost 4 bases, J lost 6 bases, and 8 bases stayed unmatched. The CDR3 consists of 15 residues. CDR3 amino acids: CATSDLGQVGQPQHF. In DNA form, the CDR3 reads TGTGCCACCAGTGACCTCGGACAGGTGGGTCAGCCCCAGCATTTT.

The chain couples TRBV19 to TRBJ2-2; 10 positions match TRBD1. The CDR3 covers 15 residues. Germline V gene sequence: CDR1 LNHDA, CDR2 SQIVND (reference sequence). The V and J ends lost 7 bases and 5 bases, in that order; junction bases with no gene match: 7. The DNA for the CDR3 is TGTGCCAGTAAGACAGGGGGCCGGTGGACCGGGGAGCTGTTTTTT. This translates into CASKTGGRWTGELFF. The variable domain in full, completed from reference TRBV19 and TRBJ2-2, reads DGGITQSPKYLFRKEGQNVTLSCEQNLNHDAMYWYRQDPGQGLRLIYYSQIVNDFQKGDIAEGYSVSREKKESFPLTVTSAQKNPTAFYLCASKTGGRWTGELFFGEGSRLTVL.

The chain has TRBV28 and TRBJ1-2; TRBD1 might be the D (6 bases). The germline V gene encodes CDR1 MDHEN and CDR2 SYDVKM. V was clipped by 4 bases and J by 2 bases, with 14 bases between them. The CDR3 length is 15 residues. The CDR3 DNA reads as TGTGCCAGCAGTTCCGCCGGGACAAAGAACTATGGCTACACCTTC. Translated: CASSSAGTKNYGYTF.

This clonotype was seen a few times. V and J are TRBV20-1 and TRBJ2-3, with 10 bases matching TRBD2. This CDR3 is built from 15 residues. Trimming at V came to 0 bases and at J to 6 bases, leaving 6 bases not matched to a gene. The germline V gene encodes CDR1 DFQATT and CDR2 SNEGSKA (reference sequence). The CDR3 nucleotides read TGCAGTGCTAGAGAGGGACTAGCGCTCGTGGATACGCAGTATTTT. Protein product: CSAREGLALVDTQYF.

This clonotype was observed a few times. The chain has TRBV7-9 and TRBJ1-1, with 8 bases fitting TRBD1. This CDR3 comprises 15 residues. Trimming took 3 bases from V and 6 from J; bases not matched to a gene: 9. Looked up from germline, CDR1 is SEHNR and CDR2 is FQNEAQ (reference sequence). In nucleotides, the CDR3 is TGTGCCAGCAGCTTTTCTTGGGACAGGCTTTCTGAAGCTTTCTTT. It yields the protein CASSFSWDRLSEAFF.

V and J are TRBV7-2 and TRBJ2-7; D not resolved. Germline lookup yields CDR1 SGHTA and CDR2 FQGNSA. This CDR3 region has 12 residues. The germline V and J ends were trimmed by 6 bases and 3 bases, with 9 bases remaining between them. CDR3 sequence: CASRLNDYEQYF. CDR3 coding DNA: TGTGCCAGCAGATTGAATGACTACGAGCAGTACTTC.

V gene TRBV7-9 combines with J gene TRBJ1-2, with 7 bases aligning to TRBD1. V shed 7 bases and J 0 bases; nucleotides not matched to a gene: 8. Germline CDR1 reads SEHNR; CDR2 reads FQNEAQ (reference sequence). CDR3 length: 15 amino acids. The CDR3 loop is CASTKSGGTNYGYTF. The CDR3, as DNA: TGTGCCAGCACTAAATCAGGGGGGACTAACTATGGCTACACCTTC.

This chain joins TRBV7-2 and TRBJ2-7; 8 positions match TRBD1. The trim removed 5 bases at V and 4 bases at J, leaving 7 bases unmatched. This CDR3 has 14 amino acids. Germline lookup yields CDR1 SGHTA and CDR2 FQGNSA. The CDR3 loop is CASSQQGVVYEQYF. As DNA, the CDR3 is TGTGCCAGCAGCCAACAGGGGGTGGTGTACGAGCAGTACTTC. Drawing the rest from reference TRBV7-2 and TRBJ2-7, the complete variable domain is GAGVSQSPSNKVTEKGKDVELRCDPISGHTALYWYRQSLGQGLEFLIYFQGNSAPDKSGLPSDRFSAERTGGSVSTLTIQRTQQEDSAVYLCASSQQGVVYEQYFGPGTRLTVT.

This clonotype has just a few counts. CDR3 amino acids: CASRGVLNTEAFF. In nucleotides, the CDR3 is TGTGCCAGCCGCGGGGTTTTGAACACTGAAGCTTTCTTT. This chain joins TRBV6-2 or TRBV6-3 and TRBJ1-1; D unresolved. CDR3 length equals 13 residues. Germline V gene lookup returns CDR1 MNHEY and CDR2 SVGEGT. The V end was cut by 8 bases, the J end by 0 bases, with 10 bases between.

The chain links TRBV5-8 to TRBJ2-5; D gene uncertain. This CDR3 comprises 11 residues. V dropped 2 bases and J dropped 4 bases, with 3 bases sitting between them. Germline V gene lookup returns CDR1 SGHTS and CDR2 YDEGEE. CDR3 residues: CASSFRETQYF. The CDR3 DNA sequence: TGTGCCAGCAGCTTTCGAGAGACCCAGTACTTC.

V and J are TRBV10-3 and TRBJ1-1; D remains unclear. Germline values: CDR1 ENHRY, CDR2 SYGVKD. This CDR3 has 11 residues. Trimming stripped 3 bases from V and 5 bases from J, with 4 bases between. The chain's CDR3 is CAISDGTEAFF. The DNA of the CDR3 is TGTGCCATCAGTGACGGTACTGAAGCTTTCTTT.

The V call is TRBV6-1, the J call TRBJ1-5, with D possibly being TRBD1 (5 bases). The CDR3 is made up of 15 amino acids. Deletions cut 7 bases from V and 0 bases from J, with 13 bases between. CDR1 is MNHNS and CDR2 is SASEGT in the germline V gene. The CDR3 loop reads CASTPGLDSNQPQHF. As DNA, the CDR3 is TGTGCCAGCACCCCGGGACTCGATAGCAATCAGCCCCAGCATTTT.

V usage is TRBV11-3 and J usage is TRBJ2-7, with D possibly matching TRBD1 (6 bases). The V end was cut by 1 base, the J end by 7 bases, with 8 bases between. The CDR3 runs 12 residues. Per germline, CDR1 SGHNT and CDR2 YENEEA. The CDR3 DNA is TGTGCCAGCAGCTTAGTCCAGGGGGAGCAGTACTTC. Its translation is CASSLVQGEQYF.

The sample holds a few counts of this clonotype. The CDR3 coding sequence is TGTGCCAGCAGCCCTCAATTGTTAGCGGAGGGGCAAGGTACGCAGTATTTT. It translates to CASSPQLLAEGQGTQYF. The chain carries TRBV7-3 and TRBJ2-3; a possible D gene is TRBD2 (6 bases). V dropped 5 bases and J dropped 8 bases, with 26 bases sitting between them. Germline V gene data show CDR1 as SGHTA and CDR2 as FQGTGA. This CDR3 has 17 amino acids.

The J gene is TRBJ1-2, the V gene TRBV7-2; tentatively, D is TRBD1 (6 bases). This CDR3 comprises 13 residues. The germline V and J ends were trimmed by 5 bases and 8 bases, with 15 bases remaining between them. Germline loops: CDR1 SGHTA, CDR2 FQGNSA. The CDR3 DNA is TGTGCCAGCAGCCGCGACAGGTATGAAGGCTACACCTTC. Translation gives CASSRDRYEGYTF.

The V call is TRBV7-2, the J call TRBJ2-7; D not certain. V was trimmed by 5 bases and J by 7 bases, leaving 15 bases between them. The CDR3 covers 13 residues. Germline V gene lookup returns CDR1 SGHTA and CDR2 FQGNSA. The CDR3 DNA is TGTGCCAGCAGCCCCACGCCGGCTCCTGAGCAGTACTTC. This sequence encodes CASSPTPAPEQYF.

The CDR3 DNA reads as TGTGCCAGCAGCGAAATACGGTACAATGAGCAGTTCTTC. It translates to CASSEIRYNEQFF. The J gene is TRBJ2-1, the V gene TRBV2; D is undetermined. The CDR3 contains 13 residues. In germline, CDR1 is SNHLY, CDR2 FYNNEI. Trimming left V 6 bases short and J 4 bases short, with 10 bases between.

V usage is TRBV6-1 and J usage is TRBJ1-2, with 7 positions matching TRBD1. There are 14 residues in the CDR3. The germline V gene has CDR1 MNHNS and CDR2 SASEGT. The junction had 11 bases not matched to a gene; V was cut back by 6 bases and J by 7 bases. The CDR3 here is CASSRRTGDSGYTF. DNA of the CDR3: TGTGCCAGCAGCCGGAGAACAGGGGACTCTGGCTACACCTTC.

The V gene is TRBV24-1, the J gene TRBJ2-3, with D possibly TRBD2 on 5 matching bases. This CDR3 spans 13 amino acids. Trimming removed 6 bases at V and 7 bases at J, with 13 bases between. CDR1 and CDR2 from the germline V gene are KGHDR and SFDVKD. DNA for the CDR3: TGTGCCACCAGTCATCAAGCCGGGAATACGCAGTATTTT. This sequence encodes CATSHQAGNTQYF.